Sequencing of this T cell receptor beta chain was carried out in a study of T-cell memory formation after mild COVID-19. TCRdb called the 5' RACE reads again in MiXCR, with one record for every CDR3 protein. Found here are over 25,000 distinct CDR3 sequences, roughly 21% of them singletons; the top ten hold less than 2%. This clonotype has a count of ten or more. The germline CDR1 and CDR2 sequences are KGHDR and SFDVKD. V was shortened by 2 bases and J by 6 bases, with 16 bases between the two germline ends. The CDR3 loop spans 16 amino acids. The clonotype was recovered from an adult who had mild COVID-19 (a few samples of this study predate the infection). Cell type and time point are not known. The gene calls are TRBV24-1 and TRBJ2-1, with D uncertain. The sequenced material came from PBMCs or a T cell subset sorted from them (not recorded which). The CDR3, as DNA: TGTGCCACCAGTGATTCGTCCGCGAGCTTGGGCAATGAGCAGTTCTTC. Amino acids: CATSDSSASLGNEQFF.